Below, one T cell receptor (beta chain) is given with its context. Profiling relied on immunoSEQ multiplex PCR, and the TCRdb table lists in-frame clones only, not all of them. The sample contains about 110,000 clones, more than 80% of which appear only once. CDR3 length: 15 amino acids. CDR1 and CDR2 (germline): SGHAT, FQDESV (reference sequence). Trimming removed 5 bases at V and 4 bases at J, with 16 bases between. This specimen comes from a study of blood T cell repertoires in COVID-19. The sequence came from a woman aged 60-75 years with COVID-19, enrolled during active disease. The specimen sequenced was peripheral blood. The chain couples TRBV11-1 to TRBJ2-3; D possibly corresponds to TRBD2 (5 bases). The CDR3 nucleotides are TGTGCCAGCAGCCACGTTAGCGTTCCCTCAGATACGCAGTATTTT. Protein: CASSHVSVPSDTQYF.